The 21 T cell receptor beta chains below come from one sample, sequenced in a study of T cell repertoires in cytomegalovirus infection. TCRdb reanalysed the reads using MiXCR and keeps one entry per CDR3 protein. The sample consists of under 250,000 distinct CDR3 sequences, about 5.9% of them appearing once. The specimen sequenced was PBMCs. These receptors were collected from a human donor in good health (CMV status not recorded). Some clones in this sample may be carry-over from other donors' samples.

This clonotype was found many times. The gene calls are TRBV7-2 and TRBJ2-7; D not certain. The germline V gene encodes CDR1 SGHTA and CDR2 FQGNSA. The CDR3 is made up of 15 amino acids. Trimming removed 1 base at V and 3 bases at J, with 13 bases between. For the CDR3, the DNA is TGTGCCAGCAGCTTAGACGCCCGCTCCTACTACGAGCAGTACTTC. Amino acids: CASSLDARSYYEQYF.

This clonotype appeared many times. The rearrangement uses TRBV18 and TRBJ2-5; the D gene is possibly TRBD2 (5 bases). This CDR3 comprises 13 residues. V was pared by 3 bases and J by 5 bases, with 10 bases between. The germline gives CDR1 KGHSH, CDR2 LQKENI. The CDR3 bases are TGTGCCAGCTCACCCGGACTTCTCGAGACCCAGTACTTC. Translation: CASSPGLLETQYF.

The table lists this clonotype with many counts. This sequence joins TRBV6-1 and TRBJ1-2; no clear D gene. The CDR3 spans 14 residues. The germline CDR1 and CDR2 sequences are MNHNS and SASEGT. V lost 4 bases, J lost 7 bases, and 16 bases lay in between. The CDR3 nucleotides read TGTGCCAGCAGTGTAGCCGACGGATTAGGTGGCTACACCTTC. Translation: CASSVADGLGGYTF.

The genes are TRBV20-1 and TRBJ1-2; no clear D gene. Germline-derived CDR1 and CDR2 are DFQATT and SNEGSKA (reference sequence). The CDR3 sequence is 12 residues long. Between the trimmed V and J ends, which lost 5 bases and 3 bases, there was a span of 10 bases. CDR3 nucleotides: TGCAGTGCTTTCGACCGGGACTATGGCTACACCTTC. As protein: CSAFDRDYGYTF.

As to this clonotype: Since a much larger clone is just one base distant, this may be a read error. Since the CDR3 does not end with the conserved phenylalanine or tryptophan, this likely comes from a read error. The chain has TRBV4-1 and TRBJ2-1, with a weak D call TRBD2 (6 bases). Germline values: CDR1 MGHRA, CDR2 YSYEKL. Deletions cut 3 bases from V and 6 bases from J, with 21 bases between. CDR3 size: 17 residues. In DNA, the CDR3 is TGCGCCAGCAGCCACCTCGCCGGGACTGGTGTAGGCAATGAGCAGTTCCTC. This translates into CASSHLAGTGVGNEQFL.

This clonotype showed up many times. V and J are TRBV20-1 and TRBJ1-1, with 10 positions matching TRBD1. With V trimmed by 5 bases and J by 3 bases, 3 bases remained unmatched. CDR3 length equals 13 residues. Germline CDR1 reads DFQATT; CDR2 reads SNEGSKA (reference sequence). The CDR3 region is CSAWTGGDTEAFF. CDR3 DNA sequence: TGCAGTGCTTGGACAGGGGGAGACACTGAAGCTTTCTTT.

This clonotype was seen many times. The chain carries TRBV28 and TRBJ1-1, with D perhaps matching TRBD1 (6 bases). This CDR3 is 16 amino acids long. From germline, CDR1 is MDHEN and CDR2 SYDVKM. V was cut by 5 bases and J by 4 bases, with 20 bases left in between. The CDR3 DNA reads as TGTGCCAGCAGTCAGAGAATGGGGGCGCGATTCACTGAAGCTTTCTTT. Protein product: CASSQRMGARFTEAFF.

This clonotype was detected ten times or more. V gene TRBV20-1 combines with J gene TRBJ2-7; 8 positions agree with TRBD1. This CDR3 comprises 14 residues. With V trimmed by 5 bases and J by 1 base, 7 bases remained unmatched. Germline loops: CDR1 DFQATT, CDR2 SNEGSKA (reference sequence). The CDR3 bases are TGCAGTGCTCACCCGGGGACAGGTTCCTACGAGCAGTACTTC. Protein product: CSAHPGTGSYEQYF.

This clonotype was counted ten times or more. V and J are TRBV7-9 and TRBJ2-2, with D possibly being TRBD2 (5 bases). The V and J ends lost 3 bases and 4 bases respectively, with 9 bases between them. In germline, CDR1 is SEHNR, CDR2 FQNEAQ (reference sequence). The CDR3 loop spans 14 amino acids. The CDR3 DNA follows: TGTGCCAGCAGCTTGAGGGAACTCACCGGGGAGCTGTTTTTT. It is translated as CASSLRELTGELFF.

This clonotype has ten or more counts. The chain is built from TRBV7-2 and TRBJ2-1, with 9 bases matching TRBD1. The CDR3 is made up of 16 amino acids. The germline V gene encodes CDR1 SGHTA and CDR2 FQGNSA. Trimming cost V 1 base and J 2 bases; bases outside gene matches: 3. The CDR3 nucleotides are TGTGCCAGCAGCTTAGAAGGGACAGGGACCTACAATGAGCAGTTCTTC. Its protein is CASSLEGTGTYNEQFF.

The sample holds many counts of this clonotype. CDR3 sequence reads: CSASRRDQPQHF. The CDR3, as DNA: TGCAGTGCTAGTCGGCGGGACCAGCCCCAGCATTTT. This sequence joins TRBV20-1 and TRBJ1-5, with D possibly TRBD1 on 5 matching bases. Germline values: CDR1 DFQATT, CDR2 SNEGSKA (reference sequence). The CDR3 extends over 12 amino acids. The ends were cut back, 3 bases at V and 7 bases at J, with 10 bases in the middle.

This clonotype has at least ten counts. The chain employs TRBV12-3 or TRBV12-4 and TRBJ1-5; perhaps TRBD1 as D (5 bases). V lost 4 bases and J 5 bases, leaving 15 bases between the germline ends. The CDR3 has 15 residues. Here the CDR3 DNA reads TGTGCCAGCAGTTCCGATAGGGGTACCCATCAGCCCCAGCATTTT. This encodes CASSSDRGTHQPQHF.

Only a few counts were recorded for this clonotype. V usage is TRBV28 and J usage is TRBJ2-3, with 9 bases identical to TRBD2. Germline-derived CDR1 and CDR2 are MDHEN and SYDVKM. Unmatched junction bases numbered 18, after V lost 5 bases and J lost 0 bases. The CDR3 runs 20 residues. CDR3 sequence: CASSPHTESGGYTSTDTQYF. In nucleotides, the CDR3 is TGTGCCAGCAGTCCCCACACGGAGAGCGGGGGGTACACTAGCACAGATACGCAGTATTTT.

There are many counts of this clonotype. CDR3 residues: CASSRGQGQTYNEQFF. CDR3 sequence (DNA): TGTGCCAGTAGTAGAGGGCAGGGACAGACCTACAATGAGCAGTTCTTC. V is TRBV19 and J is TRBJ2-1; 7 bases line up with TRBD1. CDR1 is LNHDA and CDR2 is SQIVND in the germline V gene (reference sequence). V shed 4 bases and J 2 bases; nucleotides not matched to a gene: 8. This CDR3 has 16 residues.

The chain joins TRBV3-1 to TRBJ2-6; no definite D call. V dropped 4 bases and J dropped 4 bases, with 14 bases sitting between them. Germline assignment: CDR1 LGHDT and CDR2 YNNKEL (reference sequence). The CDR3 is 16 amino acids. In nucleotides, the CDR3 is TGTGCCAGCAGCCGAGTCGCCTCTATGGGGGCCAACGTCCTGACTTTC. Its protein product is CASSRVASMGANVLTF.

Ten or more counts support this clonotype. The gene calls are TRBV6-1 and TRBJ1-2; a possible D gene is TRBD1 (6 bases). CDR3 length equals 15 residues. The germline V and J ends were trimmed by 5 bases and 3 bases, with 16 bases remaining between them. Germline V CDR1 and CDR2: MNHNS, SASEGT. The CDR3 protein is CASSRTAGGDYGYTF. The CDR3 DNA reads as TGTGCCAGCAGTCGGACGGCGGGGGGCGACTATGGCTACACCTTC.

Regarding this clonotype: This may arise from a read error, as a much more abundant clone is one base away. This rearrangement joins TRBV20-1 to TRBJ1-2; the D gene is possibly TRBD1 (5 bases). Per germline, CDR1 DFQATT and CDR2 SNEGSKA (reference sequence). Trimming left V 7 bases short and J 8 bases short, with 11 bases between. There are 10 residues in the CDR3. CDR3 bases: TGCAGTGTCGTCCGGGGGGGCTACACCTTC. This sequence encodes CSVVRGGYTF.

This clonotype was recorded once. V usage is TRBV7-2 and J usage is TRBJ1-2, with D possibly TRBD1 on 5 matching bases. The CDR3 length is 16 residues. Deletions cut 3 bases from V and 7 bases from J, with 21 bases between. In germline, CDR1 is SGHTA, CDR2 FQGNSA. The CDR3: CASSFLRPLGQGGYTF. In DNA, the CDR3 is TGTGCCAGCAGCTTCTTGCGGCCCTTGGGGCAGGGTGGCTACACCTTC.

This clonotype turned up a few times. The chain joins TRBV28 to TRBJ1-2; D gene ambiguous. Germline V gene data show CDR1 as MDHEN and CDR2 as SYDVKM. V dropped 7 bases and J dropped 8 bases, with 17 bases sitting between them. The CDR3 covers 13 residues. CDR3 protein: CASTEASLGGYTF. The DNA for the CDR3 is TGTGCCAGCACCGAGGCCTCTCTCGGGGGCTACACCTTC.

In its sample, this clonotype was seen a few times. V and J are TRBV20-1 and TRBJ2-3, with D possibly being TRBD2 (6 bases). The CDR3 length is 15 residues. V was pared by 6 bases and J by 4 bases, with 20 bases between. Germline-derived CDR1 and CDR2 are DFQATT and SNEGSKA (reference sequence). CDR3: CSAPPVGGTADTQYF. DNA of the CDR3: TGCAGTGCCCCCCCGGTGGGGGGTACCGCAGATACGCAGTATTTT.

This clonotype was detected ten times or more. This rearrangement joins TRBV20-1 to TRBJ1-2; a weak D match, TRBD1 (6 bases). Germline V gene sequence: CDR1 DFQATT, CDR2 SNEGSKA (reference sequence). CDR3 length: 11 amino acids. Between the trimmed V and J ends, which lost 5 bases and 6 bases, there was a span of 10 bases. CDR3 nucleotides: TGCAGTGCTTCCAGGGGACATGGCTACACCTTC. Translation: CSASRGHGYTF.